The 5 T cell receptor beta chains reported below all come from one sample, sequenced in a study of shared clonotypes between healthy human individuals. The protocol was immunoSEQ multiplex PCR, while the TCRdb copy is restricted to in-frame clones and leaves out a portion. The table shows about 2.5 million clones, with under 95% occurring only once. The sample comprised naive CD4+ T cells from PBMCs. Subset specified: CD45RA+ positively selected. The source is a man aged 18 to 29 in good health. Some clones in this sample may be carry-over from other donors' samples.

The genes are TRBV28 and TRBJ2-7; TRBD1 or TRBD2 may be the D gene (5 bases each). The germline V gene encodes CDR1 MDHEN and CDR2 SYDVKM. V was clipped by 3 bases and J by 2 bases, with 17 bases between them. CDR3 length: 16 amino acids. The CDR3 spells CASSFNFIGAAYEQYF. CDR3 nucleotides: TGTGCCAGCAGTTTTAACTTCATCGGGGCCGCCTACGAGCAGTACTTC.

This sequence joins TRBV4-3 and TRBJ2-1; TRBD1 is a possible D gene (6 bases). With 0 bases removed from V and 3 bases from J, the gap between germline ends came to 12 bases. The length of the CDR3 is 16 residues. The germline V gene encodes CDR1 LGHNA and CDR2 YSLEER. The CDR3 region has the DNA TGCGCCAGCAGCCAAGAACGGGACACTCGCTACAATGAGCAGTTCTTC. Amino acids: CASSQERDTRYNEQFF.

The chain joins TRBV7-3 to TRBJ2-7, with D unclear. The CDR3 loop spans 13 amino acids. Germline values: CDR1 SGHTA, CDR2 FQGTGA. Trimming stripped 2 bases from V and 4 bases from J, with 9 bases between. The CDR3 region is CASSLGEAYEQYF. As DNA, the CDR3 is TGTGCCAGCAGCTTAGGAGAGGCGTACGAGCAGTACTTC.

The chain is built from TRBV5-4 and TRBJ2-5; D is ambiguous. The CDR3 is 14 residues long. V was shortened by 0 bases and J by 0 bases, with 6 bases between the two germline ends. Germline assignment: CDR1 SGHNT and CDR2 YYREEE (reference sequence). DNA of the CDR3: TGTGCCAGCAGCTTGGGGCAAGACCAAGAGACCCAGTACTTC. It yields the protein CASSLGQDQETQYF.

This rearrangement joins TRBV28 to TRBJ2-3, with TRBD2 identical over 10 bases. The CDR3 loop spans 21 amino acids. Germline V gene sequence: CDR1 MDHEN, CDR2 SYDVKM. V was pared by 4 bases and J by 7 bases, with 26 bases of the junction left unmatched. The CDR3 sequence: CASSSRQWGASGRGPRNTQYF. The CDR3 DNA is TGTGCCAGCAGTTCCCGGCAGTGGGGGGCTAGCGGGAGAGGGCCCCGGAATACGCAGTATTTT. Filled out from reference TRBV28 and TRBJ2-3, the complete variable domain reads DVKVTQSSRYLVKRTGEKVFLECVQDMDHENMFWYRQDPGLGLRLIYFSYDVKMKEKGDIPEGYSVSREKKERFSLILESASTNQTSMYLCASSSRQWGASGRGPRNTQYFGPGTRLTVL.